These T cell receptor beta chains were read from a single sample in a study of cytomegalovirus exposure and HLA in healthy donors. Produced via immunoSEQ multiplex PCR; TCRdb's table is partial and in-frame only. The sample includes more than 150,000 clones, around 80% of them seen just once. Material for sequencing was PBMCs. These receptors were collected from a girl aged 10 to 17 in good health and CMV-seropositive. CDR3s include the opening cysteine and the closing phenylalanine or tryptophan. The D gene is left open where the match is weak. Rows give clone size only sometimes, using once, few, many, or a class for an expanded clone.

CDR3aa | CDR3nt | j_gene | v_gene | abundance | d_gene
CAISESWTTTYEQYF | TGTGCCATCAGTGAGTCCTGGACTACAACCTACGAGCAGTACTTC | TRBJ2-7 | TRBV10-3 | - | -
CASSRELEQFF | TGTGCCAGCAGCCGAGAATTGGAGCAGTTCTTC | TRBJ2-1 | TRBV7-9 | - | -
CASSSLESQPQHF | TGTGCCAGCAGTTCCCTGGAGAGCCAGCCCCAGCATTTT | TRBJ1-5 | TRBV6-5 | - | -
CASSAQAGGQSYEQYF | TGCGCCAGCAGTGCTCAAGCGGGAGGGCAATCCTACGAGCAGTACTTC | TRBJ2-7 | TRBV10-1 | - | TRBD2
CASSPTDTEAFF | TGTGCCAGCTCACCGACGGACACTGAAGCCTTCTTT | TRBJ1-1 | TRBV18 | - | -
CASSLVGGQGAYWGTEAFF | TGTGCCAGCAGCTTAGTCGGCGGACAGGGGGCTTATTGGGGCACTGAAGCTTTCTTT | TRBJ1-1 | TRBV7-2 | few | TRBD1
CASSQRQGIGGAEQPQHF | TGCGCCAGCAGTCAGAGGCAGGGGATAGGGGGCGCGGAACAGCCCCAGCATTTT | TRBJ1-5 | TRBV23-1 | - | TRBD1
CASSYWEGEGYEQYF | TGTGCCAGCAGTTACTGGGAGGGCGAGGGCTACGAGCAGTACTTC | TRBJ2-7 | TRBV6-5 | - | TRBD2
CASSLLETQYF | TGTGCCAGCAGCTTACTAGAGACCCAGTACTTC | TRBJ2-5 | TRBV5-6 | - | -
CAIRAWSSMSTDTQYF | TGTGCCATTCGAGCGTGGAGCAGCATGAGCACAGATACGCAGTATTTT | TRBJ2-3 | TRBV10-3 | - | -
CASSLEAGLYGYTF | TGTGCCAGCAGCTTGGAGGCTGGGCTCTATGGCTACACCTTC | TRBJ1-2 | TRBV5-4 | - | -
CASSEAGTYGYTF | TGTGCCAGCAGTGAGGCAGGGACATATGGCTACACCTTC | TRBJ1-2 | TRBV25-1 | - | -
CASSNNPGLGYSTDTQYF | TGTGCCAGCTCAAATAATCCGGGACTAGGATATAGCACAGATACGCAGTATTTT | TRBJ2-3 | TRBV18 | - | TRBD2
CASSQLAGQFNEQFF | TGCGCCAGCAGCCAGCTAGCGGGACAGTTCAATGAGCAGTTCTTC | TRBJ2-1 | TRBV5-1 | - | TRBD2
CAITSDRDSNEAFF | TGTGCCATCACCTCAGACAGGGATTCTAATGAAGCTTTCTTT | TRBJ1-1 | TRBV10-3 | - | TRBD1
CASSLYSGQSGNTIYF | TGCGCCAGCAGCTTGTATTCTGGACAATCTGGAAACACCATATATTTT | TRBJ1-3 | TRBV5-1 | - | -
CAISGTTDTGELFF | TGTGCCATCAGCGGGACTACAGACACCGGGGAGCTGTTTTTT | TRBJ2-2 | TRBV10-3 | - | TRBD2
CASSFGDTEAFF | TGTGCCAGCAGCTTCGGGGACACTGAAGCTTTCTTT | TRBJ1-1 | TRBV7-9 | few | -
CASIIQDLSGNTIYF | TGTGCCAGCATTATACAGGATCTCTCTGGAAACACCATATATTTT | TRBJ1-3 | TRBV6-1 | - | -
CASSRDRDTNEKLFF | TGTGCCAGCAGCCGGGACAGGGACACTAATGAAAAACTGTTTTTT | TRBJ1-4 | TRBV7-2 | - | TRBD1
CASSQGNFGNEQFF | TGTGCCAGCAGCCAGGGGAATTTTGGGAATGAGCAGTTCTTC | TRBJ2-1 | TRBV11-2 | few | -
CASSVAGTSSSTDTQYF | TGTGCCAGCAGCGTAGCTGGGACTAGCAGTTCCACAGATACGCAGTATTTT | TRBJ2-3 | TRBV9 | - | TRBD2